The text below deals with one TCR beta chain. Its antigen is not known. This CDR3 region has 14 residues. The germline V gene encodes CDR1 LNHDA and CDR2 SQIVND (reference sequence). V gave up 1 base and J gave up 6 bases; unmatched junction bases: 2. The entry originates in a study of Graves' ophthalmopathy and Graves' hyperthyroidism. Whole-study results and caveats: Detection in blood was also observed for most expanded thyroid clonotypes above 0.001 frequency.

RNA transcripts served as template for amplifying TCR beta CDR3 sequences. Second-round multiplex PCR came after first-round RT-PCR with HTBI primers. Using its own MiXCR run on the multiplex PCR reads, TCRdb lists one record per CDR3 protein. The data show about 740,000 distinct CDR3 sequences, with roughly 41% seen just once and 40% to 55% held by the top ten. V gene TRBV19 combines with J gene TRBJ1-5, with 8 bases lining up with TRBD1. This receptor was taken from an adult man with Graves' ophthalmopathy. The sample taken for sequencing was peripheral blood. CDR3: CASSIAQGGQPQHF. Written as DNA, the CDR3 is TGTGCCAGTAGTATAGCACAGGGGGGTCAGCCCCAGCATTTT.